The 13 T cell receptor beta chains reported below all come from one sample, sequenced in a study of post-analysis software for immune sequencing data. These receptors' antigens are unknown. cDNA libraries of TCR beta carried unique molecular identifiers. TCRdb recomputed calls from the PCR reads with MiXCR, one row per CDR3 protein. This table has about 500,000 distinct CDR3 sequences, under 55% appearing once. Overall study results and limits: Roughly five TRBV segments were significantly more frequent in patients than in controls. TRBV5-6, TRBV5-1 and TRBV20-1 were among these segments.

Sequencing was performed on blood. The origin of the receptors is a girl aged 10-17 years with multiple sclerosis.

This clonotype came up a few times. The J gene is TRBJ2-1, the V gene TRBV29-1; D possibly corresponds to TRBD1 (6 bases). This CDR3 comprises 13 residues. V dropped 4 bases and J dropped 0 bases, with 7 bases sitting between them. CDR1 and CDR2 from the germline V gene are SQVTM and ANQGSEA. Here the CDR3 DNA reads TGCAGCGTTGCACAGGGCTCCTACAATGAGCAGTTCTTC. Translation: CSVAQGSYNEQFF.

This clonotype was seen more than once but under ten times. The chain carries TRBV12-3 or TRBV12-4 and TRBJ2-3; TRBD1 is a possible D gene (6 bases). CDR3 length: 11 residues. Trimming took off 4 bases at V and 13 bases at J, with 12 bases between the two ends. DNA for the CDR3: TGTGCCAGCAGTTCAGGGGATGAGAAGTATTTT. As protein: CASSSGDEKYF.

This clonotype occurred once. The rearrangement joins TRBV2 to TRBJ2-6; TRBD1 or TRBD2 may be the D gene (5 bases each). The CDR3 totals 14 residues. Germline V gene lookup returns CDR1 SNHLY and CDR2 FYNNEI. The V end lost 8 bases, the J end lost 0 bases, and 8 bases lay between the germline ends. CDR3 region: CASWGFSGANVLTF. CDR3 sequence (DNA): TGTGCCAGCTGGGGGTTCTCTGGGGCCAACGTCCTGACTTTC.

This clonotype was observed a single time. The chain joins TRBV12-3 or TRBV12-4 to TRBJ1-4; TRBD1 matches at 7 bases. V trimming: 7 bases; J trimming: 10 bases; junction bases outside the gene matches: 12. The length of the CDR3 is 14 residues. CDR3 bases: TGTGCCAGCAACGCGGGACAGCCCTCTCCAAAACTGTTTTTT. It is translated as CASNAGQPSPKLFF.

The table lists this clonotype with many counts. This chain joins TRBV28 and TRBJ2-3, with 10 bases fitting TRBD2. This CDR3 comprises 17 residues. Germline V gives CDR1 MDHEN, CDR2 SYDVKM. V shed 5 bases and J 1 base; nucleotides not matched to a gene: 9. The CDR3 reads CASSTRSGRAGTDTQYF. In nucleotides, the CDR3 is TGTGCCAGCAGTACCCGAAGCGGGAGGGCCGGCACAGATACGCAGTATTTT.

This clonotype was observed a handful of times. The chain carries TRBV20-1 and TRBJ2-7; 10 nucleotides align to TRBD2. Germline V gene lookup returns CDR1 DFQATT and CDR2 SNEGSKA (reference sequence). This CDR3 comprises 16 residues. Germline trimming cut 2 bases from V and 2 bases from J; bases unmatched to any gene: 9. In DNA form, the CDR3 reads TGCAGTGCTAGACGGGGGGCTAGCGGGAGAGCCTACGAGCAGTACTTC. It codes for CSARRGASGRAYEQYF.

The genes are TRBV7-6 and TRBJ2-7; 9 nucleotides agree with TRBD1. CDR1 and CDR2 from the germline V gene are SGHVS and FNYEAQ. The ends lost 0 bases at V and 2 bases at J; junction bases unmatched: 11. The CDR3 is 18 residues long. The CDR3 protein is CASSLAPPGTGYAYEQYF. CDR3 DNA sequence: TGTGCCAGCAGCTTAGCCCCTCCCGGGACAGGGTATGCCTACGAGCAGTACTTC. The whole variable domain, remainder taken from reference TRBV7-6 and TRBJ2-7, is GAGVSQSPRYKVTKRGQDVALRCDPISGHVSLYWYRQALGQGPEFLTYFNYEAQQDKSGLPNDRFSAERPEGSISTLTIQRTEQRDSAMYRCASSLAPPGTGYAYEQYFGPGTRLTVT.

The chain couples TRBV7-8 to TRBJ1-5, with TRBD1 as a possible D gene (6 bases). The V end lost 6 bases, the J end lost 4 bases, and 16 bases lay between the germline ends. This CDR3 contains 15 residues. Per germline, CDR1 SGHVS and CDR2 FQNEAQ. CDR3 loop: CASRPDRFLNQPQHF. The CDR3 DNA reads as TGTGCCAGCAGACCCGACAGGTTCCTGAATCAGCCCCAGCATTTT. The complete variable domain, with remaining parts taken from reference TRBV7-8 and TRBJ1-5, reads GAGVSQSPRYKVAKRGQDVALRCDPISGHVSLFWYQQALGQGPEFLTYFQNEAQLDKSGLPSDRFFAERPEGSVSTLKIQRTQQEDSAVYLCASRPDRFLNQPQHFGDGTRLSIL.

The chain joins TRBV6-5 to TRBJ2-3; no definite D call. This CDR3 is built from 13 residues. The V end lost 6 bases, the J end lost 4 bases, and 11 bases lay between the germline ends. Germline lookup yields CDR1 MNHEY and CDR2 SVGAGI. CDR3 coding DNA: TGTGCCAGCAGCCGGTCGGTTCCAGATACGCAGTATTTT. Encoded protein: CASSRSVPDTQYF.

The chain couples TRBV28 to TRBJ2-7; 8 bases are a match to TRBD1. This CDR3 contains 15 residues. From germline, CDR1 is MDHEN and CDR2 SYDVKM. V lost 4 bases, J lost 6 bases, and 11 bases stayed unmatched. In nucleotides, the CDR3 is TGTGCCAGCAGTTCCCCGGACAGGGATTATCGCGAGCAGTACTTC. Protein sequence: CASSSPDRDYREQYF.

This chain's CDR3 is CASSLIAETSTDTQYF. CDR3 nucleotide sequence: TGTGCCAGCAGCCTAATAGCGGAAACCAGCACAGATACGCAGTATTTT. The chain uses TRBV7-3 and TRBJ2-3; a possible D gene is TRBD2 (6 bases). V was trimmed by 5 bases and J by 0 bases, leaving 15 bases between them. The CDR3 runs to 16 residues. Per germline, CDR1 SGHTA and CDR2 FQGTGA.

The V call is TRBV9, the J call TRBJ2-7; 7 nucleotides align to TRBD1. V was clipped by 0 bases and J by 6 bases; unmatched bases: 6. This CDR3 has 14 amino acids. Germline values: CDR1 SGDLS, CDR2 YYNGEE. The CDR3 nucleotides are TGTGCCAGCAGCGTAGAACAGGGGTTGGGCGAGCAGTACTTC. Its protein product is CASSVEQGLGEQYF.

The V gene is TRBV29-1, the J gene TRBJ2-3; D could derive from TRBD1 or TRBD2 (5 bases each). The V gene's germline CDR1 is SQVTM and CDR2 ANQGSEA. V was clipped by 1 base and J by 5 bases, with 10 bases between them. CDR3 length equals 13 residues. This CDR3 is CSVEVSRGDTQYF. Here the CDR3 DNA reads TGCAGCGTTGAAGTATCGAGGGGAGATACGCAGTATTTT.